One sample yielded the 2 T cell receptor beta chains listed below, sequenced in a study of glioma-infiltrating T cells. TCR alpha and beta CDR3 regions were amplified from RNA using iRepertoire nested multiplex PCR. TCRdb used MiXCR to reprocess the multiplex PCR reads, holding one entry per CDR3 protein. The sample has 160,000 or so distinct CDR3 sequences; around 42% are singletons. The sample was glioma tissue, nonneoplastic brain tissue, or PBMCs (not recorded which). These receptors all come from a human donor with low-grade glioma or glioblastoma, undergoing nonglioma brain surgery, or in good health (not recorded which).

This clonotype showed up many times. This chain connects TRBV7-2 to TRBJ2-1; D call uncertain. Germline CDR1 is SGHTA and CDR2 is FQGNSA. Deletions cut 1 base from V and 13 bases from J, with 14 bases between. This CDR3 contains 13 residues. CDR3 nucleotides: TGTGCCAGCAGCTTAGTCCGTACACCGACCCAGTTCTTC. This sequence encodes CASSLVRTPTQFF.

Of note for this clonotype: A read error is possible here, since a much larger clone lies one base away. Here the CDR3 DNA reads TGTGCTAGTGGTTTCGTCACAGATACGCAGTATTTT. Translating gives CASGFVTDTQYF. This chain uses TRBV12-5 with TRBJ2-3; D call uncertain. Germline V gene sequence: CDR1 LGHNT, CDR2 FRNRAP. The CDR3 is made up of 12 amino acids. The V end lost 3 bases, the J end lost 2 bases, and 3 bases lay between the germline ends.